Following are 17 T cell receptor beta chains from one sample sequenced in a study of shared clonotypes between healthy human individuals. Sequencing used immunoSEQ multiplex PCR; TCRdb keeps in-frame clones, though not all of them. The sample records under 550,000 clones, approximately 95% being singletons. The specimen was naive CD4+ T cells sorted from blood. Indicated subset: CD45RA+ positively selected. The receptors shown here come from a young woman in good health.

On this clone: Within the sample, other DNA sequences also encode this same CDR3. The gene calls are TRBV5-1 and TRBJ2-1; no firm D call. The germline V gene encodes CDR1 SGHRS and CDR2 YFSETQ. The length of the CDR3 is 15 residues. Trimming pared 1 base from V and 0 bases from J, leaving 8 bases between. CDR3 loop: CASSLRQSSYNEQFF. The CDR3 bases are TGCGCCAGCAGCTTGAGGCAGAGCTCCTACAATGAGCAGTTCTTC.

V gene TRBV5-1 combines with J gene TRBJ1-1; weak D call: TRBD1 (6 bases). V lost 3 bases and J 3 bases, leaving 9 bases between the germline ends. Germline V gene lookup returns CDR1 SGHRS and CDR2 YFSETQ. This CDR3 is 13 amino acids long. This CDR3 reads CASSSDSYTEAFF. CDR3 nucleotide sequence: TGCGCCAGCAGCTCGGACAGCTACACTGAAGCTTTCTTT.

This chain joins TRBV5-1 and TRBJ2-2; perhaps TRBD2 as D (6 bases). This CDR3 comprises 17 residues. V was trimmed by 0 bases and J by 0 bases, leaving 12 bases between them. CDR1 is SGHRS and CDR2 is YFSETQ in the germline V gene. In DNA, the CDR3 is TGCGCCAGCAGCTTGGAGCGGGCGGGGCCGAACACCGGGGAGCTGTTTTTT. This encodes CASSLERAGPNTGELFF. The full variable domain, in which reference TRBV5-1 and TRBJ2-2 provide the parts outside the CDR3, is KAGVTQTPRYLIKTRGQQVTLSCSPISGHRSVSWYQQTPGQGLQFLFEYFSETQRNKGNFPGRFSGRQFSNSRSEMNVSTLELGDSALYLCASSLERAGPNTGELFFGEGSRLTVL.

This clone was observed a handful of times. The chain couples TRBV27 to TRBJ2-7; possible D gene TRBD1, 5 bases. The length of the CDR3 is 13 residues. Germline V lookup: CDR1 MNHEY, CDR2 SMNVEV (reference sequence). Trimming left V 3 bases short and J 2 bases short, with 8 bases between. Here the CDR3 reads CASSLGPAYEQYF. The DNA for the CDR3 is TGTGCCAGCAGTTTGGGGCCAGCCTACGAGCAGTACTTC.

The V and J genes are TRBV18 and TRBJ2-2; 9 bases are a match to TRBD1. CDR3 length equals 16 residues. V trimming: 4 bases; J trimming: 5 bases; junction bases outside the gene matches: 8. Germline V gene data show CDR1 as KGHSH and CDR2 as LQKENI. Written as DNA, the CDR3 is TGTGCCAGCTCACTTTCCTGGACAGGGGTAACCGGGGAGCTGTTTTTT. Its protein is CASSLSWTGVTGELFF. Full variable domain (missing parts from reference TRBV18 and TRBJ2-2): NAGVMQNPRHLVRRRGQEARLRCSPMKGHSHVYWYRQLPEEGLKFMVYLQKENIIDESGMPKERFSAEFPKEGPSILRIQQVVRGDSAAYFCASSLSWTGVTGELFFGEGSRLTVL.

The rearrangement uses TRBV18 and TRBJ1-2; maybe TRBD1 (6 bases). The germline CDR1 and CDR2 sequences are KGHSH and LQKENI. The CDR3 sequence is 13 residues long. Deletions cut 2 bases from V and 8 bases from J, with 12 bases between. CDR3 DNA: TGTGCCAGCTCACCATCGACAGGAGAAGGCTACACCTTC. Protein product: CASSPSTGEGYTF. The whole variable domain, remainder taken from reference TRBV18 and TRBJ1-2, is NAGVMQNPRHLVRRRGQEARLRCSPMKGHSHVYWYRQLPEEGLKFMVYLQKENIIDESGMPKERFSAEFPKEGPSILRIQQVVRGDSAAYFCASSPSTGEGYTFGSGTRLTVV.

The V gene is TRBV6-1, the J gene TRBJ1-5; tentatively, D is TRBD1 (5 bases). Per germline, CDR1 MNHNS and CDR2 SASEGT. CDR3 size: 14 residues. Trimming left V 6 bases short and J 8 bases short, with 17 bases between. The CDR3, as DNA: TGTGCCAGCAGGATCACAGGAAATGATGAGCCCCAGCATTTT. Translation gives CASRITGNDEPQHF.

The chain is built from TRBV15 and TRBJ1-3; 9 bases fit TRBD1. The CDR3 has 14 amino acids. J gave up 8 bases and V 3 bases, and 5 bases lay outside the gene matches. CDR1 and CDR2 from the germline V gene are LNHNV and YYDKDF (reference sequence). CDR3 protein: CATSRGTGTDTIYF. Here the CDR3 DNA reads TGTGCCACCAGCAGGGGGACAGGGACGGACACCATATATTTT. Filled out from reference TRBV15 and TRBJ1-3, the complete variable domain reads DAMVIQNPRYQVTQFGKPVTLSCSQTLNHNVMYWYQQKSSQAPKLLFHYYDKDFNNEADTPDNFQSRRPNTSFCFLDIRSPGLGDTAMYLCATSRGTGTDTIYFGEGSWLTVV.

The gene calls are TRBV18 and TRBJ1-1; D gene uncertain. V lost 1 base to trimming and J lost 4 bases, with 10 bases between them. Germline V lookup: CDR1 KGHSH, CDR2 LQKENI. This CDR3 is built from 14 residues. This CDR3 reads CASSPQSSGTEAFF. The CDR3 bases are TGTGCCAGCTCACCACAGTCAAGCGGCACTGAAGCTTTCTTT.

The chain couples TRBV27 to TRBJ2-7; a weak D match, TRBD1 (6 bases). The CDR3 length is 14 residues. Germline V CDR1 and CDR2: MNHEY, SMNVEV (reference sequence). The V and J ends lost 7 bases and 3 bases respectively, with 16 bases between them. CDR3 nucleotides: TGTGCCAGCAAACCTACAGGGAATTACTACGAGCAGTACTTC. The encoded protein is CASKPTGNYYEQYF.

CDR3 protein: CASHYRDSSYNEQFF. As DNA, the CDR3 is TGTGCCAGTCATTACAGGGATAGCTCCTACAATGAGCAGTTCTTC. This chain joins TRBV25-1 and TRBJ2-1; a possible D gene is TRBD1 (6 bases). Germline loops: CDR1 MGHDK, CDR2 SYGVNS. The CDR3 covers 15 residues. V lost 9 bases and J 0 bases, leaving 15 bases between the germline ends.

The chain recombines TRBV29-1 with TRBJ1-1; maybe TRBD1 (6 bases). The CDR3 loop spans 16 amino acids. Trimming took 5 bases from V and 0 from J, leaving 19 bases between them. Germline assignment: CDR1 SQVTM and CDR2 ANQGSEA. This CDR3 is CSVRDIAWVMNTEAFF. The CDR3 region has the DNA TGCAGCGTTCGGGACATTGCCTGGGTAATGAACACTGAAGCTTTCTTT.

CDR3 region: CASDLGQPYTEAFF. DNA for the CDR3: TGTGCCAGCGATCTCGGACAGCCTTACACTGAAGCTTTCTTT. The chain couples TRBV2 to TRBJ1-1; a possible D gene is TRBD1 (6 bases). Per the germline V gene, CDR1 is SNHLY and CDR2 is FYNNEI. CDR3 length equals 14 residues. The V and J ends lost 8 bases and 3 bases respectively, with 16 bases between them.

This clone occurred once. The gene calls are TRBV5-6 and TRBJ1-2; no reliable D call. CDR3 length: 16 residues. Deletions cut 3 bases from V and 4 bases from J, with 19 bases between. Germline CDR1 and CDR2: SGHDT and YYEEEE. CDR3 nucleotide sequence: TGTGCCAGCAGCTCCCCCGGGCGGGTCTCCCCCTATGGCTACACCTTC. It yields the protein CASSSPGRVSPYGYTF.

The rearrangement links TRBV28 to TRBJ1-5, with TRBD1 identical over 8 bases. Germline CDR1 reads MDHEN; CDR2 reads SYDVKM. The CDR3 loop spans 13 amino acids. V lost 2 bases, J lost 8 bases, and 2 bases stayed unmatched. The CDR3 here is CASSLPGGKPQHF. DNA of the CDR3: TGTGCCAGCAGTTTACCAGGGGGCAAGCCCCAGCATTTT.

The V and J genes are TRBV5-5 and TRBJ2-2; tentatively, D is TRBD2 (6 bases). V shed 0 bases and J shed 4 bases, with 10 bases lying between them. The CDR3 covers 15 residues. Germline V gene sequence: CDR1 SGHKS, CDR2 YYEKEE (reference sequence). CDR3 region: CASSLELAVTGELFF. CDR3 nucleotides: TGTGCCAGCAGCTTGGAACTAGCAGTCACCGGGGAGCTGTTTTTT. The complete variable domain, with remaining parts taken from reference TRBV5-5 and TRBJ2-2, reads DAGVTQSPTHLIKTRGQQVTLRCSPISGHKSVSWYQQVLGQGPQFIFQYYEKEERGRGNFPDRFSARQFPNYSSELNVNALLLGDSALYLCASSLELAVTGELFFGEGSRLTVL.

The rearrangement uses TRBV19 and TRBJ2-7, with 9 bases fitting TRBD2. The length of the CDR3 is 15 residues. Trimming took 8 bases from V and 0 from J; bases not matched to a gene: 8. Germline V gives CDR1 LNHDA, CDR2 SQIVND (reference sequence). The CDR3 loop is CASALLAGSSYEQYF. CDR3 coding DNA: TGTGCCAGTGCCTTACTAGCGGGTAGCTCCTACGAGCAGTACTTC.